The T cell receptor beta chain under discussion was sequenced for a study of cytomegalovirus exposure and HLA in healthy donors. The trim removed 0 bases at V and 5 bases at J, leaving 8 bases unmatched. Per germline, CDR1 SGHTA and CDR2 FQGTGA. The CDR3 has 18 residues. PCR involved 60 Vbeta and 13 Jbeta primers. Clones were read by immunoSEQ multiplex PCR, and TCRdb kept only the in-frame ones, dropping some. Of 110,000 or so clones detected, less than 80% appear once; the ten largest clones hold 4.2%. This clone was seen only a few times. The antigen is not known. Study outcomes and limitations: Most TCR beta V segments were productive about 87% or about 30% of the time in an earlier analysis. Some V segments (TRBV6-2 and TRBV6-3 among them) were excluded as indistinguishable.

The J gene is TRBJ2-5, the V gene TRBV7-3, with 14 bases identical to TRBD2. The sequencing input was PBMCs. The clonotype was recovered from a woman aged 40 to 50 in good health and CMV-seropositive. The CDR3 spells CASSLTRLAGGPGETQYF. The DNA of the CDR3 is TGTGCCAGCAGCTTAACCAGACTAGCGGGAGGGCCGGGGGAGACCCAGTACTTC.